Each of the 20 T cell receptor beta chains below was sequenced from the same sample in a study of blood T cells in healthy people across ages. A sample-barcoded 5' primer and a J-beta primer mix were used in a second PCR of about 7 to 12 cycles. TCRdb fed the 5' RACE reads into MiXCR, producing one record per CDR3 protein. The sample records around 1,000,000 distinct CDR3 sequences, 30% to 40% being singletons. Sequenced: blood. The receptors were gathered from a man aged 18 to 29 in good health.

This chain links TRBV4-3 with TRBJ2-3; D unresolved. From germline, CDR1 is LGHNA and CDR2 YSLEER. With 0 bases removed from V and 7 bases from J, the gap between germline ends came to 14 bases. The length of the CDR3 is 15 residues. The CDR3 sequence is CASSQDEGTSNTQYF. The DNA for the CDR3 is TGCGCCAGCAGCCAAGATGAAGGCACCTCGAATACGCAGTATTTT.

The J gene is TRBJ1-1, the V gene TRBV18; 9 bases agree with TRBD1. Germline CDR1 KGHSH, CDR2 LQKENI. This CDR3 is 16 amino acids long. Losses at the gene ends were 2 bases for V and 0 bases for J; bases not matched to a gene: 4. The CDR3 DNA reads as TGTGCCAGCTCACCATGGGACAGGGAGATGAACACTGAAGCTTTCTTT. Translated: CASSPWDREMNTEAFF.

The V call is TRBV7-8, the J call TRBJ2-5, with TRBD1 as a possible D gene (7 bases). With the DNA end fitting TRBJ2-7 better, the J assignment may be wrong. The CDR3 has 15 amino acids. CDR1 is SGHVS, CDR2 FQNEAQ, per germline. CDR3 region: CASSLRDSLTYEQYF. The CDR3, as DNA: TGTGCCAGCAGCTTGCGGGACAGTCTAACCTACGAGCAGTACTTC.

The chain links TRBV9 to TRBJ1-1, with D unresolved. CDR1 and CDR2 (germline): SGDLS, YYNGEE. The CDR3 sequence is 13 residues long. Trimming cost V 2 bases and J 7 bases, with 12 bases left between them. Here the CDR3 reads CASSVQANGEAFF. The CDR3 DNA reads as TGTGCCAGCAGCGTTCAGGCGAACGGTGAAGCTTTCTTT.

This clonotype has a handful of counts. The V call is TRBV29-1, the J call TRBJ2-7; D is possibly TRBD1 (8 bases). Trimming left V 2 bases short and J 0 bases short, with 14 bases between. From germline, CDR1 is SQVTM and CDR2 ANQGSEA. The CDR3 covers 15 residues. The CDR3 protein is CSVEYRGGTSYEQYF. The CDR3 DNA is TGCAGCGTTGAATACAGGGGGGGTACCTCCTACGAGCAGTACTTC.

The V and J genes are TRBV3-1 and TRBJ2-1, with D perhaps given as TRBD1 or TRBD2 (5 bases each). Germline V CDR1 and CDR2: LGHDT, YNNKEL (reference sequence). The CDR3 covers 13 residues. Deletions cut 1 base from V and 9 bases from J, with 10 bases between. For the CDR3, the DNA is TGTGCCAGCAGCCAAGGAGTTGGGACTGAGCAGTTCTTC. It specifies CASSQGVGTEQFF.

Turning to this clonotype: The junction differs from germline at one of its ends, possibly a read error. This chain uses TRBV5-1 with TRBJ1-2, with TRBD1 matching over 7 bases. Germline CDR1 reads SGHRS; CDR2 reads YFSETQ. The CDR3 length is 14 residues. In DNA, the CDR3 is TGCGCCAGCAGCGCAGGGGGTGTGTACTATGGCTACATCTTC. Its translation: CASSAGGVYYGYIF.

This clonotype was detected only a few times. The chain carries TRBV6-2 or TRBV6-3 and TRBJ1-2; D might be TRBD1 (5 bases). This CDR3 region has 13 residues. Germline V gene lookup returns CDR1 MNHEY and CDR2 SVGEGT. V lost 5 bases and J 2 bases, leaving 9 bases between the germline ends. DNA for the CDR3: TGTGCCAGCAGTGGACACCCCAACTATGGCTACACCTTC. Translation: CASSGHPNYGYTF.

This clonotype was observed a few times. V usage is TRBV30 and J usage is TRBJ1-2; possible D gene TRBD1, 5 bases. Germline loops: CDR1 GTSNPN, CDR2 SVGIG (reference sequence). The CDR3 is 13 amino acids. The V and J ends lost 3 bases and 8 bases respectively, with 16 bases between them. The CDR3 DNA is TGTGCCTGGAGAACGGGGCCTAAAGACGGCTACACCTTC. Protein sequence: CAWRTGPKDGYTF. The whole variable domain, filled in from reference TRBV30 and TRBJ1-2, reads SQTIHQWPATLVQPVGSPLSLECTVEGTSNPNLYWYRQAAGRGLQLLFYSVGIGQISSEVPQNLSASRPQDRQFILSSKKLLLSDSGFYLCAWRTGPKDGYTFGSGTRLTVV.

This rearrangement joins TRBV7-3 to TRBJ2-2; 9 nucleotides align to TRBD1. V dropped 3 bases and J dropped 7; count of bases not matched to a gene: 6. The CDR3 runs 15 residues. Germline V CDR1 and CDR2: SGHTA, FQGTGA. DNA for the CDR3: TGTGCCAGCAGCTTCTGGACAGGGGAGTACGGGGAGCTGTTTTTT. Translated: CASSFWTGEYGELFF. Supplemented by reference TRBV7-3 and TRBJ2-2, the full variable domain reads GAGVSQTPSNKVTEKGKYVELRCDPISGHTALYWYRQSLGQGPEFLIYFQGTGAADDSGLPNDRFFAVRPEGSVSTLKIQRTERGDSAVYLCASSFWTGEYGELFFGEGSRLTVL.

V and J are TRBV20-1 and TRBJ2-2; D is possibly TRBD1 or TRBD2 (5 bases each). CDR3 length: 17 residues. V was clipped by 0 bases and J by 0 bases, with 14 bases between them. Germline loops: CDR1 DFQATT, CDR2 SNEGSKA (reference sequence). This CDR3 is CSARDLFVGANTGELFF. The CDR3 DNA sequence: TGCAGTGCTAGAGACCTCTTTGTGGGGGCGAACACCGGGGAGCTGTTTTTT.

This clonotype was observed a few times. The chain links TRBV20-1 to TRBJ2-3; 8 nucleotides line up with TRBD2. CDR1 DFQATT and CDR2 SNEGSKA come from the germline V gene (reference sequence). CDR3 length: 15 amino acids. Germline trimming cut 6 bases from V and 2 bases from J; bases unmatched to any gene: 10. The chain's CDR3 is CSAQSGGGITDTQYF. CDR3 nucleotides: TGCAGTGCCCAAAGCGGGGGAGGGATCACAGATACGCAGTATTTT.

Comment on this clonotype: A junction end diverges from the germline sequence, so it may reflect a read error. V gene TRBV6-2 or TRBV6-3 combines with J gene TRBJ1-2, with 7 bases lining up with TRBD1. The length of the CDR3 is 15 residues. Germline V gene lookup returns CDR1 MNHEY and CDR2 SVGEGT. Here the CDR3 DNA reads TGTGCCAGCAGTTACTCGAAAAACAGGGGCTATGGCTTCACCTTC. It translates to CASSYSKNRGYGFTF.

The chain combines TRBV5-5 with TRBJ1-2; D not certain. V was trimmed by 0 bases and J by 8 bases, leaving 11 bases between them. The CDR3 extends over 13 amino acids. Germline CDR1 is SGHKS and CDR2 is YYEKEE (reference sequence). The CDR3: CASSLAAVGGYTF. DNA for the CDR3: TGTGCCAGCAGCTTGGCGGCAGTGGGAGGCTACACCTTC.

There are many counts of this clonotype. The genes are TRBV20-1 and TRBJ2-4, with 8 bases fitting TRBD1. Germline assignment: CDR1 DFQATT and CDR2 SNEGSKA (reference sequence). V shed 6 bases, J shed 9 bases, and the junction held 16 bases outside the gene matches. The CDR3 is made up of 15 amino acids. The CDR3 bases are TGCAGTGCCGCAAGCGGACAGGGCCGTATGAGCATTCAGTACTTC. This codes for CSAASGQGRMSIQYF.

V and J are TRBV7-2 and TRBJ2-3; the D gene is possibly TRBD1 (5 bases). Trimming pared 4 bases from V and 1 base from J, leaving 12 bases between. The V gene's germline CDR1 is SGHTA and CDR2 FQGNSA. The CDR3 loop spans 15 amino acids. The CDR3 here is CASSSIVGRTDTQYF. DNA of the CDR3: TGTGCCAGCAGCTCCATAGTGGGGCGCACAGATACGCAGTATTTT.

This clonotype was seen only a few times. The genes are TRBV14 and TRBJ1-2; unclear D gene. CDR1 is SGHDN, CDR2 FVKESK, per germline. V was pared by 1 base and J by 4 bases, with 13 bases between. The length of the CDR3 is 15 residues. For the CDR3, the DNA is TGTGCCAGCAGCCAAGGAACCAATGTCCTCTATGGCTACACCTTC. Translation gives CASSQGTNVLYGYTF.

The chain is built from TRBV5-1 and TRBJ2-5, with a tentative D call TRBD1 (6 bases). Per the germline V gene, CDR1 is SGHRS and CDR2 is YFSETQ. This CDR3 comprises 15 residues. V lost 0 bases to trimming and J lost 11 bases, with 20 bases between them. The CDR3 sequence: CASSLAWPGVNEQYF. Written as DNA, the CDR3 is TGCGCCAGCAGCTTGGCATGGCCAGGGGTTAATGAGCAGTACTTC.

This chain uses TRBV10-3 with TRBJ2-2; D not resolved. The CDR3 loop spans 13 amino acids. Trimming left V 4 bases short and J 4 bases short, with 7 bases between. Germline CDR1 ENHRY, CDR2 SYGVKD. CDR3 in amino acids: CAISGDATGELFF. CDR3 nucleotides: TGTGCCATCAGTGGGGATGCCACCGGGGAGCTGTTTTTT.

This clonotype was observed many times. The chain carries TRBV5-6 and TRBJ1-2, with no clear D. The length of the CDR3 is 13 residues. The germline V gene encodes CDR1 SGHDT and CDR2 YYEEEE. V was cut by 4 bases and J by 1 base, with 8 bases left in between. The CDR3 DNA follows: TGTGCCAGCAGCGGACGGAGTAACTATGGCTACACCTTC. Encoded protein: CASSGRSNYGYTF.